The entry below gives a single T cell receptor beta chain sequence along with its context. As handled by the study authors: For nucleated cells, counts were estimated from reference gene primer amplification. Using immunoSEQ multiplex PCR, the repertoire was profiled, and TCRdb retains in-frame clones only, with some absent. V, J and clone size are those of that table, while D and trimming were read from the DNA. The sample holds 100,000 to 150,000 clones; about four fifths are singletons and the top ten take roughly 15%. This sample is drawn from a study of blood T cell repertoires in COVID-19. About the research overall: PBMCs, B-cell-depleted T cells, or T cells provided the cDNA or gDNA that made up the material.

The CDR3 is made up of 14 amino acids. The V gene's germline CDR1 is SGDLS and CDR2 YYNGEE. With 1 base clipped from V and 9 bases from J, the junction kept 9 bases outside the gene matches. Sequenced material: peripheral blood. The receptor's source is a man younger than 40 with COVID-19, enrolled during active disease. The V and J genes are TRBV9 and TRBJ2-7; 8 positions match TRBD2. CDR3 in DNA: TGTGCCAGCAGCGTATCGGGAGGGGTCGAAGGGCAGTACTTC. Translated, it gives CASSVSGGVEGQYF.